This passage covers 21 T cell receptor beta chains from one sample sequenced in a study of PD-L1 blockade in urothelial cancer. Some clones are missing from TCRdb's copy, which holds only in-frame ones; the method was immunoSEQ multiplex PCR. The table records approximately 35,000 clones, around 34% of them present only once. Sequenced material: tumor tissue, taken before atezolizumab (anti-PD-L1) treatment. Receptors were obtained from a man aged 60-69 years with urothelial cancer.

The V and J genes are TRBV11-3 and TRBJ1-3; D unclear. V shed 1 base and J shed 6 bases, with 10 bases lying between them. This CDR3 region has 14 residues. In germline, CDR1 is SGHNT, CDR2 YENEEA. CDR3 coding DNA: TGTGCCAGCAGCTTAGGATCCTACGTAAACACCATATATTTT. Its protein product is CASSLGSYVNTIYF.

This CDR3 is CASSLPGSGDTGELFF. As DNA, the CDR3 is TGCGCCAGCAGCTTACCCGGGAGCGGGGACACCGGGGAGCTGTTTTTT. The rearrangement links TRBV5-1 to TRBJ2-2, with 7 bases lining up with TRBD2. Germline V gives CDR1 SGHRS, CDR2 YFSETQ. This CDR3 region has 16 residues. V shed 2 bases and J 3 bases; nucleotides not matched to a gene: 7. Full variable domain (rest looked up from reference TRBV5-1 and TRBJ2-2): KAGVTQTPRYLIKTRGQQVTLSCSPISGHRSVSWYQQTPGQGLQFLFEYFSETQRNKGNFPGRFSGRQFSNSRSEMNVSTLELGDSALYLCASSLPGSGDTGELFFGEGSRLTVL.

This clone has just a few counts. DNA for the CDR3: TGTGCCAGCAGCAGAGGGGGCGATAACCTCTATGGCTACACCTTC. Translating gives CASSRGGDNLYGYTF. The chain recombines TRBV6-7 with TRBJ1-2, with 7 bases that match TRBD1. TRBV6-7 is known as an ORF, though its function is uncertain. After removal of 6 bases from V and 4 bases from J, the junction contained 11 bases not matched to a gene. The CDR3 length is 15 residues.

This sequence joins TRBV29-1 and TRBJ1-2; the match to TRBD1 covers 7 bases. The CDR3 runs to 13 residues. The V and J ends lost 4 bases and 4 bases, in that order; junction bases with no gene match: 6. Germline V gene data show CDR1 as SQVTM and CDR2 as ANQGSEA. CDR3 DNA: TGCAGCGTTGCGACAGGGTGGGGCTATGGCTACACCTTC. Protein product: CSVATGWGYGYTF.

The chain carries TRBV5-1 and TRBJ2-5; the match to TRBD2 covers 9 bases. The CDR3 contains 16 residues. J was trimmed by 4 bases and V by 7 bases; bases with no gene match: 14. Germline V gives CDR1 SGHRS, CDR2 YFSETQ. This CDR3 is CASVSGSSGGPETQYF. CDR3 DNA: TGCGCCAGCGTCTCAGGGTCGAGCGGGGGGCCAGAGACCCAGTACTTC.

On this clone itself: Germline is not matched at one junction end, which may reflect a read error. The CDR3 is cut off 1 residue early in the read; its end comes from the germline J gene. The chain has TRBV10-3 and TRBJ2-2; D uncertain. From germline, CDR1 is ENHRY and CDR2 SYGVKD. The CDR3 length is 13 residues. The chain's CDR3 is CAISESNTGELFF. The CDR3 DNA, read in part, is TGTGCCATCAGTGAGTCGAATACCGGGGAGCTGTTT.

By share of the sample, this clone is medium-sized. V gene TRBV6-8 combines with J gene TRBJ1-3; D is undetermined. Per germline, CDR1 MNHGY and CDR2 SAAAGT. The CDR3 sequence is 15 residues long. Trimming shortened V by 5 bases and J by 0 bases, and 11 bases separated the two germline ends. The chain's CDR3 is CASSEKYDSGNTIYF. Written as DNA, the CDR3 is TGTGCCAGCAGTGAGAAATACGACTCTGGAAACACCATATATTTT.

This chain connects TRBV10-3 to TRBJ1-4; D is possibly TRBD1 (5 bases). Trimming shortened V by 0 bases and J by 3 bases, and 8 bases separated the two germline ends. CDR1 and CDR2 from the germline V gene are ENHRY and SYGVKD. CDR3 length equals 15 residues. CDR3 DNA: TGTGCCATCAGTGAGTCGGGGGTTTCTAATGAAAAACTGTTTTTT. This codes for CAISESGVSNEKLFF.

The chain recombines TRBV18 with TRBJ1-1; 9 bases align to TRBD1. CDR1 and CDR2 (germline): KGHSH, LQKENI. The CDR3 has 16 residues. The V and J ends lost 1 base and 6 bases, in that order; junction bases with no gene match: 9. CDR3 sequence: CASSPRVQGAFAEAFF. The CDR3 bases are TGTGCCAGCTCACCACGGGTACAGGGGGCGTTTGCTGAAGCTTTCTTT. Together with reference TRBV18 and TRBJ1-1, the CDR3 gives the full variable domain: NAGVMQNPRHLVRRRGQEARLRCSPMKGHSHVYWYRQLPEEGLKFMVYLQKENIIDESGMPKERFSAEFPKEGPSILRIQQVVRGDSAAYFCASSPRVQGAFAEAFFGQGTRLTVV.

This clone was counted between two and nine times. CDR3 sequence: CASSARDSTNEQFF. The CDR3 DNA reads TGTGCCAGCAGCGCCCGGGACAGTACGAATGAGCAGTTCTTC. The J gene is TRBJ2-1, the V gene TRBV7-7; the match to TRBD1 covers 7 bases. V lost 5 bases, J lost 7 bases, and 8 bases stayed unmatched. Germline lookup yields CDR1 SSHAT and CDR2 FNYEAQ (reference sequence). The CDR3 has 14 amino acids.

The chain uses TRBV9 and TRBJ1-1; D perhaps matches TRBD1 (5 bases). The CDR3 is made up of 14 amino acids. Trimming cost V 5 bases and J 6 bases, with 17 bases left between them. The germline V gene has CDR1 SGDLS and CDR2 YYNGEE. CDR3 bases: TGTGCCAGCAGTGGTAGGGGAGGTAACGCTGAAGCTTTCTTT. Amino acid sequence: CASSGRGGNAEAFF.

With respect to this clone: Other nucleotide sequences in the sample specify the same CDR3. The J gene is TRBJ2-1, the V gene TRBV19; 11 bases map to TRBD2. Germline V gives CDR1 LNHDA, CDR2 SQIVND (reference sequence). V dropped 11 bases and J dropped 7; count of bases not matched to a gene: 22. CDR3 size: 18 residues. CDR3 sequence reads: CAPPGTSGRGILENEQFF. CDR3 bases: TGTGCCCCACCCGGAACTAGCGGGAGAGGGATTTTAGAAAATGAGCAGTTCTTC.

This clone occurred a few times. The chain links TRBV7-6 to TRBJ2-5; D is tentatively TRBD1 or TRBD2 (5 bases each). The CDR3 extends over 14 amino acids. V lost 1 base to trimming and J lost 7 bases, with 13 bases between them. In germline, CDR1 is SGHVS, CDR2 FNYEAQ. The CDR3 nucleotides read TGTGCCAGCAGCTTAGGGGGGTACGGGGCGACCCAGTACTTC. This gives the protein CASSLGGYGATQYF.

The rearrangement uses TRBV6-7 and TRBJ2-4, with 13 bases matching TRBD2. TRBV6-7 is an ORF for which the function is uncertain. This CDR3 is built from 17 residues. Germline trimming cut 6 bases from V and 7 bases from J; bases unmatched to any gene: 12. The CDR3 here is CASSPGLAGTRKNIQYF. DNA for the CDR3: TGTGCCAGCAGCCCGGGACTAGCGGGGACGAGGAAGAACATTCAGTACTTC.

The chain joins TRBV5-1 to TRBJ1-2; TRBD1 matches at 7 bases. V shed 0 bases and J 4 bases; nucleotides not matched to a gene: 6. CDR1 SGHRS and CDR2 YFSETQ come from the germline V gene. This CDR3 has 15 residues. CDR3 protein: CASSLGTGDTYGYTF. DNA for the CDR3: TGCGCCAGCAGCTTGGGTACAGGGGACACCTATGGCTACACCTTC. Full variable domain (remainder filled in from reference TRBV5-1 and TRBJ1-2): KAGVTQTPRYLIKTRGQQVTLSCSPISGHRSVSWYQQTPGQGLQFLFEYFSETQRNKGNFPGRFSGRQFSNSRSEMNVSTLELGDSALYLCASSLGTGDTYGYTFGSGTRLTVV.

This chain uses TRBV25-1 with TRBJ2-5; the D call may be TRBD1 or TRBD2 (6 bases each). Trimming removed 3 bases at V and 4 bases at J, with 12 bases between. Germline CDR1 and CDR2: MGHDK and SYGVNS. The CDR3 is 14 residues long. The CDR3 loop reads CASSDGGGVETQYF. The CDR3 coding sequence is TGTGCCAGCAGTGATGGGGGCGGGGTAGAGACCCAGTACTTC.

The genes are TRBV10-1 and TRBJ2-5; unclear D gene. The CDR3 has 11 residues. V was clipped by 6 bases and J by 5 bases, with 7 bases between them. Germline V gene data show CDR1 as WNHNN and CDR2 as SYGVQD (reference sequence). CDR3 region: CASSLAETQYF. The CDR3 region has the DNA TGCGCCAGCAGCCTCGCGGAGACCCAGTACTTC.

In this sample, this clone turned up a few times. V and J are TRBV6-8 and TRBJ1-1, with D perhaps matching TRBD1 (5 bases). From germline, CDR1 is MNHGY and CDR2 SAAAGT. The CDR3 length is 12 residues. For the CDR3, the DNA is TGTAGTAGTGGCAGGGCGGGCACTGAAGCTTTCTTT. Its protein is CSSGRAGTEAFF.

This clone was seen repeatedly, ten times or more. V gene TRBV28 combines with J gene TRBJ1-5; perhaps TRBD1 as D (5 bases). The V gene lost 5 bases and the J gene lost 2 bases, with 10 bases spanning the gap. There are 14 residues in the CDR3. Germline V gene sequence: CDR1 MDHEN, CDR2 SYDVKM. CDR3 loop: CASSPGRGNQPQHF. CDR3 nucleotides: TGTGCCAGCAGTCCAGGGAGGGGCAATCAGCCCCAGCATTTT. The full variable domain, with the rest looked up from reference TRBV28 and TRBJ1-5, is DVKVTQSSRYLVKRTGEKVFLECVQDMDHENMFWYRQDPGLGLRLIYFSYDVKMKEKGDIPEGYSVSREKKERFSLILESASTNQTSMYLCASSPGRGNQPQHFGDGTRLSIL.

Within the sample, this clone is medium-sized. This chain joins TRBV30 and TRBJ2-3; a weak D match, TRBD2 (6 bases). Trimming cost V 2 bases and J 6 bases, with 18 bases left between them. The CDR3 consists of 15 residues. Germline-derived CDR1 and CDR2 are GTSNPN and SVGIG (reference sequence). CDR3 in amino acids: CAWSPGAGGVDTQYF. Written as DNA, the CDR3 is TGTGCCTGGAGTCCAGGAGCGGGTGGGGTGGATACGCAGTATTTT.

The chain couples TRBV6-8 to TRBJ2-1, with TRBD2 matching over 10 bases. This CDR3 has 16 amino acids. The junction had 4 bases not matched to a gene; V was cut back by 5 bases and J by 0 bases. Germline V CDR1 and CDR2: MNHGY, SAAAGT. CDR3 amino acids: CASSLAGDPSYNEQFF. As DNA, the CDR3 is TGTGCCAGCAGTCTAGCGGGGGATCCCTCCTACAATGAGCAGTTCTTC.